The text below deals with one T cell receptor (beta chain). The sample comes from a study of blood T cell repertoires in COVID-19. Overall study context: Acute and convalescent COVID-19 specimens originated in the United States, Italy and Spain. PBMCs, B-cell-depleted T cells, or T cells provided the cDNA or gDNA that made up the material.

The study assigned cohorts using participant-reported clinical history. Measured with immunoSEQ multiplex PCR; TCRdb has only the in-frame clones, and not every one. The table includes a few hundred thousand clones, about 89% detected once. Germline assignment: CDR1 SQVTM and CDR2 ANQGSEA. The ends were cut back, 7 bases at V and 0 bases at J, with 9 bases in the middle. CDR3 length: 12 amino acids. The V call is TRBV29-1, the J call TRBJ1-1; no clear D gene. The TCR comes from a woman in her twenties or thirties who had recovered from COVID-19. The sequencing sample was made of PBMCs or T cells enriched from blood (not recorded which). The CDR3, as DNA: TGCAGCGCCAGATTCATGAACACTGAAGCTTTCTTT. Its protein product is CSARFMNTEAFF.